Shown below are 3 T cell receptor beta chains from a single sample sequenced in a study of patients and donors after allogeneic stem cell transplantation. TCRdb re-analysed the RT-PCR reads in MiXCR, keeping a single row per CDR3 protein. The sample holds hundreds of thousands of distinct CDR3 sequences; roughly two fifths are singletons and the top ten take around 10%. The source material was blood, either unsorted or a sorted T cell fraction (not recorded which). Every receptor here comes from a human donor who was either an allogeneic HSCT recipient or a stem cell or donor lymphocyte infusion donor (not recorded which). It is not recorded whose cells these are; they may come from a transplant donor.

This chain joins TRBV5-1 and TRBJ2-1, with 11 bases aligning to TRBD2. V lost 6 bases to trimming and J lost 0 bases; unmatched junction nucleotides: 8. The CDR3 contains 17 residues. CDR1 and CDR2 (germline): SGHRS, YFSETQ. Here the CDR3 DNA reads TGCGCCAGCACCGGTAGCGGGGGGGCTAGCTCCTACAATGAGCAGTTCTTC. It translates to CASTGSGGASSYNEQFF. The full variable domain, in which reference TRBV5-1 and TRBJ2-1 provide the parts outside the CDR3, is KAGVTQTPRYLIKTRGQQVTLSCSPISGHRSVSWYQQTPGQGLQFLFEYFSETQRNKGNFPGRFSGRQFSNSRSEMNVSTLELGDSALYLCASTGSGGASSYNEQFFGPGTRLTVL.

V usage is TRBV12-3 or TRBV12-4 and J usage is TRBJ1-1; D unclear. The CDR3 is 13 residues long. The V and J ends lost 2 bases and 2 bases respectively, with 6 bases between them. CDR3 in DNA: TGTGCCAGCAGTTTAATGGGAAACACTGAAGCTTTCTTT. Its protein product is CASSLMGNTEAFF.

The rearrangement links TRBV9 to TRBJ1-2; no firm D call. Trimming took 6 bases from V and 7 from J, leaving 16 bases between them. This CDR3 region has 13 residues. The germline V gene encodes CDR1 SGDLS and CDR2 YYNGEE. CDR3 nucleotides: TGTGCCAGCACCCTCGGACGGGTCGGTGGCTACACCTTC. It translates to CASTLGRVGGYTF. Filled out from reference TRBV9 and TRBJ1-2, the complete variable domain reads DSGVTQTPKHLITATGQRVTLRCSPRSGDLSVYWYQQSLDQGLQFLIQYYNGEERAKGNILERFSAQQFPDLHSELNLSSLELGDSALYFCASTLGRVGGYTFGSGTRLTVV.